These 14 T cell receptor beta chains were sequenced from one sample in a study of blood T cell repertoires in COVID-19 (dated by TCRdb to the early 2020s). Receptor libraries were prepared by the immunoSEQ multiplex PCR assay. Here the immuneACCESS table is served through TCRdb, limited to in-frame sequences with V and J called. Missing clones are a known gap in these copies; in checked studies unresolved V genes cover under half, and the rest lacks a known reason. In this sample the table shows approximately 97,000 clones, 85% to 90% of which occur a single time. The ten top clones hold 3% of the sample. The sample comprised peripheral blood. The receptors here all came from a man aged 50 to 60 with active or convalescent COVID-19.

The chain couples TRBV14 to TRBJ2-7; TRBD1 matches at 8 bases. CDR1 is SGHDN, CDR2 FVKESK, per germline. This CDR3 is 20 amino acids long. J was trimmed by 2 bases and V by 0 bases; bases with no gene match: 18. CDR3 in DNA: TGTGCCAGCAGCCAAGATGGGTCTAACAGGGGGACGATACAACCCTACGAGCAGTACGTC. It codes for CASSQDGSNRGTIQPYEQYV.

The genes are TRBV7-9 and TRBJ1-1, with 8 bases matching TRBD1. CDR3 size: 16 residues. The junction had 10 bases not matched to a gene; V was cut back by 5 bases and J by 2 bases. Germline values: CDR1 SEHNR, CDR2 FQNEAQ (reference sequence). CDR3 amino acids: CASSRWTGILNTEAFF. CDR3 sequence (DNA): TGTGCCAGCAGCCGATGGACAGGGATCTTAAACACTGAAGCTTTCTTT.

The chain is built from TRBV19 and TRBJ1-4; no clear D gene. V was pared by 5 bases and J by 0 bases, with 16 bases between. This CDR3 has 17 amino acids. The V gene's germline CDR1 is LNHDA and CDR2 SQIVND (reference sequence). As DNA, the CDR3 is TGTGCCAGTAGTTTCACCCGGGGTTCGGCAACTAATGAAAAACTGTTTTTT. It is translated as CASSFTRGSATNEKLFF.

The chain has TRBV10-3 and TRBJ1-5; D unclear. Germline CDR1 ENHRY, CDR2 SYGVKD. Trimming shortened V by 2 bases and J by 1 base, and 3 bases separated the two germline ends. The CDR3 extends over 13 amino acids. The CDR3 loop is CAISEPSNQPQHF. The CDR3, as DNA: TGTGCCATCAGTGAGCCGAGCAATCAGCCCCAGCATTTT.

The genes are TRBV5-6 and TRBJ1-5; D gene ambiguous. Per germline, CDR1 SGHDT and CDR2 YYEEEE. CDR3 length: 16 residues. V gave up 0 bases and J gave up 3 bases, with 13 bases separating them. CDR3 sequence (DNA): TGTGCCAGCAGCTTGGGAGGCAGTTGGTTCAATCAGCCCCAGCATTTT. Its translation: CASSLGGSWFNQPQHF.

J is TRBJ2-3 and V is TRBV11-2; TRBD2 matches at 12 bases. Germline V gene lookup returns CDR1 SGHAT and CDR2 FQNNGV. V shed 5 bases, J shed 4 bases, and the junction held 7 bases outside the gene matches. The CDR3 sequence is 16 residues long. CDR3 region: CASSLGLAGRADTQYF. The CDR3 DNA follows: TGTGCCAGCAGCCTAGGACTAGCGGGGCGCGCAGATACGCAGTATTTT.

The chain recombines TRBV4-1 with TRBJ1-2; no clear D gene. V was pared by 4 bases and J by 0 bases, with 9 bases between. Germline V lookup: CDR1 MGHRA, CDR2 YSYEKL. CDR3 length: 14 residues. The CDR3 nucleotides read TGCGCCAGCAGCCCTTCGACAACTAACTATGGCTACACCTTC. Translated: CASSPSTTNYGYTF.

This rearrangement joins TRBV14 to TRBJ2-3; the match to TRBD2 covers 10 bases. The V and J ends lost 8 bases and 4 bases, in that order; junction bases with no gene match: 6. The CDR3 sequence is 14 residues long. Germline V gives CDR1 SGHDN, CDR2 FVKESK. The DNA for the CDR3 is TGTGCCAGCCACACTAGCGGGGCCGCAGATACGCAGTATTTT. Protein: CASHTSGAADTQYF.

The chain recombines TRBV10-1 with TRBJ2-1; D is perhaps TRBD1 (5 bases). The CDR3 totals 13 residues. V was pared by 6 bases and J by 9 bases, with 15 bases between. Germline V lookup: CDR1 WNHNN, CDR2 SYGVQD (reference sequence). The DNA of the CDR3 is TGCGCCAGCAGCGTCGGCAGGGTGGCTGAGCAGTTCTTC. Its translation: CASSVGRVAEQFF.

V is TRBV19 and J is TRBJ2-1, with D perhaps matching TRBD1 (6 bases). The germline CDR1 and CDR2 sequences are LNHDA and SQIVND (reference sequence). The CDR3 sequence is 15 residues long. Trimming removed 4 bases from V and 9 bases from J, with 19 bases in between. The CDR3 is CASSNGQPGQGEQFF. The CDR3 DNA sequence: TGTGCCAGTAGTAATGGACAGCCGGGCCAGGGTGAGCAGTTCTTC.

CDR3 sequence reads: CASSGQFQETQYF. The CDR3 region has the DNA TGTGCCAGCAGCGGACAGTTCCAAGAGACCCAGTACTTC. The rearrangement uses TRBV6-6 and TRBJ2-5; a possible D gene is TRBD1 (6 bases). The CDR3 length is 13 residues. The germline V gene encodes CDR1 MNHNY and CDR2 SVGAGI (reference sequence). Deletions cut 6 bases from V and 1 base from J, with 9 bases between.

In its sample, this clone was seen once. V usage is TRBV18 and J usage is TRBJ1-3; 9 bases fit TRBD1. Germline CDR1 KGHSH, CDR2 LQKENI. V was clipped by 4 bases and J by 7 bases; unmatched bases: 8. CDR3 length: 15 amino acids. DNA of the CDR3: TGTGCCAGCTCACGGGGGACAGGGAGTTCTAACACCATATATTTT. Its protein product is CASSRGTGSSNTIYF.

The chain has TRBV12-3 or TRBV12-4 and TRBJ2-3, with D possibly matching TRBD1 (6 bases). Trimming shortened V by 6 bases and J by 6 bases, and 10 bases separated the two germline ends. This CDR3 is built from 12 residues. The DNA of the CDR3 is TGTGCCAGCAGGACAGGTTCTGATACGCAGTATTTT. Translating gives CASRTGSDTQYF.

The genes are TRBV28 and TRBJ2-3, with D perhaps TRBD1 (6 bases). The CDR3 is 12 amino acids. Germline CDR1 MDHEN, CDR2 SYDVKM. Between the trimmed V and J ends, which lost 6 bases and 6 bases, there was a span of 10 bases. CDR3 in amino acids: CASRGALDTQYF. In DNA form, the CDR3 reads TGTGCCAGCAGGGGGGCCCTGGATACGCAGTATTTT.